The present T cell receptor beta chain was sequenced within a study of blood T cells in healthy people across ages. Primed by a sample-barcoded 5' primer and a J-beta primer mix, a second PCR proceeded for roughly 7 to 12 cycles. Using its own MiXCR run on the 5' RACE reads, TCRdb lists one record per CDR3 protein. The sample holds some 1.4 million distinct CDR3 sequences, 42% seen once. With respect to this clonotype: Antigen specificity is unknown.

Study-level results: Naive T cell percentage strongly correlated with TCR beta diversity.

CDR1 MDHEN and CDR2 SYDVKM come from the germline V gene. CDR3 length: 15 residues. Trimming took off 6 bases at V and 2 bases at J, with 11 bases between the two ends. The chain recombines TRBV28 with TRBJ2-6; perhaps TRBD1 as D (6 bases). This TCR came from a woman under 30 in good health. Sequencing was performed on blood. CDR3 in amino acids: CASRFRGAGANVLTF. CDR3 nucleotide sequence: TGTGCCAGCAGATTCAGGGGTGCTGGGGCCAACGTCCTGACTTTC.